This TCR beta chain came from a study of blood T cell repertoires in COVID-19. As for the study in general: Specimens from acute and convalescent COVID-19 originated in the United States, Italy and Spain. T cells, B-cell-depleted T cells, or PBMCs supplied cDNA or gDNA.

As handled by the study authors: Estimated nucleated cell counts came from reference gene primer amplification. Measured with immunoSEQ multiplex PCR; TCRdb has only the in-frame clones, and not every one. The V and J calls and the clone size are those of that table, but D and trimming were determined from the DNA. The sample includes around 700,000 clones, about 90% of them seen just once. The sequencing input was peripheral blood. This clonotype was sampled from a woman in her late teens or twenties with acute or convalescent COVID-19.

The CDR3 loop is CASSLYIRAGSSEAFF. The CDR3 DNA reads TGTGCCAGCAGCTTATATATCCGGGCAGGGTCGTCTGAAGCTTTCTTT. This chain links TRBV11-2 with TRBJ1-1, with TRBD1 as a possible D gene (5 bases). CDR3 length equals 16 residues. V was pared by 2 bases and J by 6 bases, with 19 bases between. Germline CDR1 is SGHAT and CDR2 is FQNNGV.